What follows describes a single T cell receptor beta chain. While infection was still active, Seattle patients were enrolled and then followed longitudinally. This sample is part of a study of blood T cell repertoires in COVID-19. Whole-study context: COVID-19 samples from acute and convalescent phases originated in the United States, Italy and Spain. From T cells, B-cell-depleted T cells, or PBMCs came the material, which was cDNA or gDNA.

Methods used by the authors: Quantification of nucleated cells was approximated via reference gene primer amplification. Here immunoSEQ multiplex PCR was the method, and the copy in TCRdb shows in-frame clones only, minus some. V, J and clone size were drawn from that table, and D and trimming were deduced from the DNA. The sample lists roughly 180,000 clones; about 85% were seen once. There are 16 residues in the CDR3. The V gene's germline CDR1 is ENHRY and CDR2 SYGVKD. Unmatched junction bases numbered 7, after V lost 2 bases and J lost 4 bases. The material sequenced was peripheral blood. The chain links TRBV10-3 to TRBJ1-2; TRBD1 matches 10 bases. This TCR was recovered from a woman aged 50 to 60 with COVID-19, enrolled during active disease. CDR3 nucleotides: TGTGCCATCAGTGAGGGTCTGAGGACAGGGGGCTATGGCTACACCTTC. Amino acid sequence: CAISEGLRTGGYGYTF.